Each of the 22 T cell receptor beta chains below was sequenced from the same sample in a study of OX40 agonist ivuxolimab in advanced cancers. Library preparation used the immunoSEQ multiplex PCR assay. TCRdb mirrors the immuneACCESS table, restricted to in-frame sequences. Some clones are absent from its copies; in checked studies, under half trace to an unresolved V gene, and the reason for the others is unknown. This sample has some 41,000 clones in its table, and approximately 90% of those were observed once. In total, the top ten clones hold roughly 2.6% of the sample. Here the sequenced sample was CD4+ or CD8+ T cells sorted from blood, taken in a trial of the OX40 agonist ivuxolimab. These TCRs come from an adult with an advanced solid tumor such as melanoma, head and neck, liver or kidney cancer.

The genes are TRBV5-5 and TRBJ1-5; D gene ambiguous. V was cut by 4 bases and J by 2 bases, with 13 bases left in between. The CDR3 totals 15 residues. The V gene's germline CDR1 is SGHKS and CDR2 YYEKEE (reference sequence). As DNA, the CDR3 is TGTGCCAGCAGCCCCTCCTTAGGCCGCAATCAGCCCCAGCATTTT. This encodes CASSPSLGRNQPQHF.

V gene TRBV4-1 combines with J gene TRBJ2-5; D is uncertain. Trimming left V 1 base short and J 4 bases short, with 7 bases between. Germline CDR1 MGHRA, CDR2 YSYEKL. The CDR3 loop spans 13 amino acids. CDR3 in amino acids: CASSQVPSETQYF. CDR3 nucleotides: TGCGCCAGCAGCCAAGTTCCATCAGAGACCCAGTACTTC.

The chain uses TRBV7-9 and TRBJ1-2; 7 bases map to TRBD1. The germline V gene has CDR1 SEHNR and CDR2 FQNEAQ (reference sequence). V trimming: 5 bases; J trimming: 5 bases; junction bases outside the gene matches: 8. The CDR3 is made up of 14 amino acids. The CDR3 region is CASSIRDSPYGYTF. CDR3 nucleotide sequence: TGTGCCAGCAGCATCCGGGACAGCCCTTATGGCTACACCTTC.

In this sample, this clone turned up a few times. The rearrangement joins TRBV7-9 to TRBJ1-2; weak D call: TRBD1 (6 bases). This CDR3 is 14 amino acids long. V lost 1 base, J lost 0 bases, and 6 bases lay in between. Germline lookup yields CDR1 SEHNR and CDR2 FQNEAQ (reference sequence). The CDR3 loop is CASSLGTANYGYTF. Here the CDR3 DNA reads TGTGCCAGCAGCTTAGGGACAGCTAACTATGGCTACACCTTC.

This chain links TRBV7-6 with TRBJ1-1, with D tentatively TRBD1 (6 bases). The CDR3 has 13 residues. Germline V gives CDR1 SGHVS, CDR2 FNYEAQ. The V end was cut by 5 bases, the J end by 10 bases, with 17 bases between. The chain's CDR3 is CASSPRQDLGAFF. CDR3 coding DNA: TGTGCCAGCAGCCCCCGACAGGATTTGGGAGCTTTCTTT.

CDR3 DNA sequence: TGTGCCAGCAGCTGGGGACAGGGTTCGGCCGGGGAGCTGTTTTTT. Its protein product is CASSWGQGSAGELFF. The J gene is TRBJ2-2, the V gene TRBV7-3; the match to TRBD1 covers 9 bases. Trimming cost V 4 bases and J 6 bases; bases outside gene matches: 6. Germline V gene sequence: CDR1 SGHTA, CDR2 FQGTGA. This CDR3 has 15 residues.

This clone appeared a single time. CDR3 in DNA: TGTGCCAGCTCTCAAGGGAATGCCGGATACGAGCAGTACTTC. Translated: CASSQGNAGYEQYF. The genes are TRBV18 and TRBJ2-7, with D uncertain. Germline V gene data show CDR1 as KGHSH and CDR2 as LQKENI. This CDR3 has 14 residues. Trimming pared 6 bases from V and 4 bases from J, leaving 16 bases between.

J is TRBJ1-1 and V is TRBV30; no clear D. Trimming pared 5 bases from V and 0 bases from J, leaving 10 bases between. CDR3 size: 13 residues. Per the germline V gene, CDR1 is GTSNPN and CDR2 is SVGIG (reference sequence). The CDR3 sequence is CAWDKVLNTEAFF. The CDR3 nucleotides read TGTGCCTGGGATAAAGTCTTGAACACTGAAGCTTTCTTT.

V usage is TRBV7-9 and J usage is TRBJ2-1; no firm D call. The V and J ends lost 1 base and 7 bases respectively, with 8 bases between them. This CDR3 is 13 amino acids long. Germline V gene lookup returns CDR1 SEHNR and CDR2 FQNEAQ (reference sequence). Here the CDR3 reads CASSLGRLNEQFF. CDR3 bases: TGTGCCAGCAGCTTAGGCAGGTTGAATGAGCAGTTCTTC.

This clone was detected only a few times. V gene TRBV5-1 combines with J gene TRBJ1-4; D gene ambiguous. CDR3 size: 16 residues. Trimming cost V 0 bases and J 0 bases, with 9 bases left between them. The germline V gene encodes CDR1 SGHRS and CDR2 YFSETQ. For the CDR3, the DNA is TGCGCCAGCAGCTTGGCCACAATTACAACTAATGAAAAACTGTTTTTT. The encoded protein is CASSLATITTNEKLFF.

This rearrangement joins TRBV18 to TRBJ2-7, with 9 bases fitting TRBD1. CDR3 length: 15 amino acids. Per the germline V gene, CDR1 is KGHSH and CDR2 is LQKENI. Trimming cost V 3 bases and J 5 bases; bases outside gene matches: 8. The CDR3 bases are TGTGCCAGCTCACCGGCCGGGACAGGGCGGGACGAGCAGTACTTC. It translates to CASSPAGTGRDEQYF.

The chain couples TRBV7-9 to TRBJ2-3; D not resolved. The CDR3 runs to 14 residues. Germline loops: CDR1 SEHNR, CDR2 FQNEAQ (reference sequence). V was clipped by 4 bases and J by 0 bases, with 8 bases between them. In DNA form, the CDR3 reads TGTGCCAGCAGCTCCTACCGAAGCACAGATACGCAGTATTTT. Amino acids: CASSSYRSTDTQYF.

The chain carries TRBV5-1 and TRBJ1-6; 8 positions match TRBD1. Trimming took 4 bases from V and 6 from J; bases not matched to a gene: 6. The germline gives CDR1 SGHRS, CDR2 YFSETQ. The CDR3 is made up of 15 amino acids. CDR3 bases: TGCGCCAGCAGCATGACAGGGGAGCTTAATTCACCCCTCCACTTT. As protein: CASSMTGELNSPLHF.

The gene calls are TRBV30 and TRBJ1-6; D remains unclear. Deletions cut 1 base from V and 10 bases from J, with 8 bases between. The length of the CDR3 is 12 residues. Germline V CDR1 and CDR2: GTSNPN, SVGIG (reference sequence). CDR3 bases: TGTGCCTGGAGTGAACTCGCGTCACCCCTCCACTTT. As protein: CAWSELASPLHF.

This chain links TRBV5-1 with TRBJ1-1; no reliable D call. This CDR3 is built from 15 residues. Trimming shortened V by 4 bases and J by 6 bases, and 19 bases separated the two germline ends. Germline V gene lookup returns CDR1 SGHRS and CDR2 YFSETQ. The CDR3 bases are TGCGCCAGCAGCGAATCTCAAGGGATTGGGGCTGAAGCTTTCTTT. Its translation: CASSESQGIGAEAFF. Filled out from reference TRBV5-1 and TRBJ1-1, the complete variable domain reads KAGVTQTPRYLIKTRGQQVTLSCSPISGHRSVSWYQQTPGQGLQFLFEYFSETQRNKGNFPGRFSGRQFSNSRSEMNVSTLELGDSALYLCASSESQGIGAEAFFGQGTRLTVV.

V usage is TRBV19 and J usage is TRBJ2-2, with a weak D call TRBD2 (5 bases). Deletions cut 6 bases from V and 7 bases from J, with 18 bases between. CDR1 LNHDA and CDR2 SQIVND come from the germline V gene (reference sequence). This CDR3 has 15 residues. The chain's CDR3 is CASSPWRLTDGELFF. CDR3 nucleotides: TGTGCCAGTAGCCCTTGGAGACTAACGGACGGGGAGCTGTTTTTT.

This clone came up a few times. The gene calls are TRBV2 and TRBJ1-2; D gene uncertain. Germline V gene data show CDR1 as SNHLY and CDR2 as FYNNEI. The V end lost 6 bases, the J end lost 0 bases, and 5 bases lay between the germline ends. The CDR3 has 12 residues. The CDR3 region is CASSAANYGYTF. CDR3 DNA sequence: TGTGCCAGCAGCGCAGCTAACTATGGCTACACCTTC.

The chain employs TRBV7-2 and TRBJ2-3, with TRBD2 matching 13 bases. The CDR3 is 17 amino acids. Germline CDR1 and CDR2: SGHTA and FQGNSA. V lost 6 bases to trimming and J lost 6 bases; unmatched junction nucleotides: 12. The CDR3 DNA follows: TGTGCCAGCAGGGACGGCGGAACTAGCGGGGGGGATGATACGCAGTATTTT. Amino acid sequence: CASRDGGTSGGDDTQYF.

This sequence joins TRBV7-9 and TRBJ2-7; 9 positions match TRBD2. J was trimmed by 5 bases and V by 2 bases; bases with no gene match: 4. Germline V gives CDR1 SEHNR, CDR2 FQNEAQ (reference sequence). This CDR3 region has 14 residues. CDR3 amino acids: CASSLSLAGNEQYF. Written as DNA, the CDR3 is TGTGCCAGCAGCTTAAGCCTAGCGGGGAACGAGCAGTACTTC. The whole variable domain, remainder taken from reference TRBV7-9 and TRBJ2-7, is DTGVSQNPRHKITKRGQNVTFRCDPISEHNRLYWYRQTLGQGPEFLTYFQNEAQLEKSRLLSDRFSAERPKGSFSTLEIQRTEQGDSAMYLCASSLSLAGNEQYFGPGTRLTVT.

This sequence joins TRBV28 and TRBJ2-7; D is perhaps TRBD1 (6 bases). The CDR3 length is 12 residues. From germline, CDR1 is MDHEN and CDR2 SYDVKM. Trimming pared 8 bases from V and 0 bases from J, leaving 8 bases between. CDR3 region: CASQTGSYEQYF. The CDR3, as DNA: TGTGCCAGCCAGACAGGCTCCTACGAGCAGTACTTC.

This sequence joins TRBV27 and TRBJ1-5, with 7 bases aligning to TRBD1. Trimming took 5 bases from V and 1 from J; bases not matched to a gene: 11. This CDR3 has 17 residues. Germline values: CDR1 MNHEY, CDR2 SMNVEV (reference sequence). CDR3 bases: TGTGCCAGCAGTCCAGCCCCGGGACAGAGAAGCAATCAGCCCCAGCATTTT. This gives the protein CASSPAPGQRSNQPQHF.

The chain combines TRBV11-2 with TRBJ2-3; D not resolved. The V gene's germline CDR1 is SGHAT and CDR2 FQNNGV. Trimming cost V 4 bases and J 2 bases, with 13 bases left between them. The CDR3 sequence is 15 residues long. CDR3: CASSSGGRPTDTQYF. The CDR3 DNA follows: TGTGCCAGCAGCTCGGGCGGCAGGCCCACAGATACGCAGTATTTT.